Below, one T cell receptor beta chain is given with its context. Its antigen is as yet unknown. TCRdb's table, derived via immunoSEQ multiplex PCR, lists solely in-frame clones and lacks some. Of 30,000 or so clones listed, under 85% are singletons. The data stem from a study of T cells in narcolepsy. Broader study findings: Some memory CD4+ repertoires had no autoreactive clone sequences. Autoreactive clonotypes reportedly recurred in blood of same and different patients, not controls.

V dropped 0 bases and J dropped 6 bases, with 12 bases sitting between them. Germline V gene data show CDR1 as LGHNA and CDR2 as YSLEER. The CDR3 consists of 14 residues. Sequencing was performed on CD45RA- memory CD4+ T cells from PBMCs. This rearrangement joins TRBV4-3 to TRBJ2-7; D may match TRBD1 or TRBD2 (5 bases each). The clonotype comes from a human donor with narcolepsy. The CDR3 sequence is CASSQDTRGREQYF. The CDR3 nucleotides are TGCGCCAGCAGCCAAGACACAAGGGGACGCGAGCAGTACTTC.